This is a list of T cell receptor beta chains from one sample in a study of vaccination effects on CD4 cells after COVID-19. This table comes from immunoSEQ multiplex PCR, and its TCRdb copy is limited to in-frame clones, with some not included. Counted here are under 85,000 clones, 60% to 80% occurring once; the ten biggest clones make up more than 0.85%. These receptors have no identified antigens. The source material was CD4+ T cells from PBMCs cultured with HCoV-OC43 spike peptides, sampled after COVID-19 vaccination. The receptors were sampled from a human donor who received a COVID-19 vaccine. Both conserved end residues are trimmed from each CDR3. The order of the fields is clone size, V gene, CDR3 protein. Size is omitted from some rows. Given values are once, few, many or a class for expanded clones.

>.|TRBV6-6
ASSYYRSNEKLF
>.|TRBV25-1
ASSDLYTEAF
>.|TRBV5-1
ASSRDLYTEAF
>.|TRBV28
ASSLAGSGANVLT
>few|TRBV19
ASSTGTSAYNEQF
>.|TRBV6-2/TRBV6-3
ASSYNRDRPYNEQF
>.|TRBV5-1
ASSLVSGGIDTQY
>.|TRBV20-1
SASPGTHNQPQH
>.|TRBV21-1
ASRKTANTEAF
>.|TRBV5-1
ASSLDGQGATQY
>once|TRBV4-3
ASSLGGPGYGYT
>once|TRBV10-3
AISESWGAQETQY
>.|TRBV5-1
ASSTDRSAGGYT
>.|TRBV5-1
ASSLRGPVQETQY
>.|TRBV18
ASSTGYSNQPQH
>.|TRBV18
ASSPLASIHQPQH
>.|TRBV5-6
ASSLSGTEYQPQH
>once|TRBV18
ASSEGTANSGANVLT
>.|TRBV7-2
ASSPGQGVGNTEAF
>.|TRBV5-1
ASSTPAGGEETQY
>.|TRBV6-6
ASSSRAATNEKLF
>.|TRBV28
ASRTPAGANSPLH
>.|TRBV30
AWNIDRGQTEAF
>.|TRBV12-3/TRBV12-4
ASSSDKNNEQF
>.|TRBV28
ASSEAQGAYPLYGYT
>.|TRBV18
ASSPRTPNYGYT
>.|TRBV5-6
ASSSGQYGYT
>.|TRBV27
ASSPALNSARGYT
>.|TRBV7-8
ASSSYAIHLH
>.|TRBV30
AWSVLGSPNQETQY
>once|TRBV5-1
ASSLGANQETQY
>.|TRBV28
ASTNAGAGDTEAF
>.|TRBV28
ASKHPNTGELF
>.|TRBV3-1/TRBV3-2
ASSRASNGWETQY
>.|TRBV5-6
ASSLLGQTNTGELF
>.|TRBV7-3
ASSLRGETEAF
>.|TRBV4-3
ASSQDQTQGARGYT
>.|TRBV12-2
ASPPTGFGSGKLF
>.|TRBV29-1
SVGTSGQETQY
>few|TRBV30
ASHRTGGDSPLH
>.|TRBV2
ASTGNYGYT
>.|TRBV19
ASSVRGGRHEKLF
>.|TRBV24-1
ATSDPGFYDEQF
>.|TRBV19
ASSIGLSGNTIY